The 9 T cell receptor beta chains in this list originate from one sample, sequenced in a study of blood T cell repertoires in COVID-19. Profiled with immunoSEQ multiplex PCR; TCRdb holds only in-frame clones, not every one. The sample has under 250,000 clones; 65% to 85% are singletons. The sequenced sample consisted of PBMCs or T cells enriched from blood (not recorded which). The receptors shown here come from a man aged 30 to 45 with acute COVID-19.

This rearrangement joins TRBV3-1 (or the pseudogene TRBV3-2) to TRBJ1-1; tentative D call: TRBD1 (6 bases). From germline, CDR1 is LGHDT and CDR2 YNNKEL (reference sequence). The CDR3 runs 15 residues. The V end lost 4 bases, the J end lost 5 bases, and 17 bases lay between the germline ends. The CDR3, as DNA: TGTGCCAGCAGCCCAGAGGGGGGGCGGGATACTGAAGCTTTCTTT. Protein product: CASSPEGGRDTEAFF.

The chain combines TRBV9 with TRBJ2-3; a weak D match, TRBD2 (6 bases). The CDR3 spans 17 residues. Germline lookup yields CDR1 SGDLS and CDR2 YYNGEE. V was shortened by 4 bases and J by 3 bases, with 21 bases between the two germline ends. Here the CDR3 DNA reads TGTGCCAGCAGCAGCCCGGGTGGGCTAGCGTCGACAGATACGCAGTATTTT. Translation: CASSSPGGLASTDTQYF.

The table lists this clone with a count of one. This chain joins TRBV13 and TRBJ1-3, with 8 bases identical to TRBD1. V was clipped by 5 bases and J by 5 bases; unmatched bases: 8. The V gene's germline CDR1 is PRHDT and CDR2 FYEKMQ (reference sequence). The CDR3 sequence is 15 residues long. The chain's CDR3 is CASSRGAGGRNTIYF. CDR3 sequence (DNA): TGTGCCAGCAGCCGGGGGGCAGGGGGCCGAAACACCATATATTTT.

This rearrangement joins TRBV10-1 to TRBJ1-1; D not resolved. CDR1 and CDR2 (germline): WNHNN, SYGVQD (reference sequence). V gave up 0 bases and J gave up 0 bases, with 8 bases separating them. This CDR3 comprises 15 residues. The DNA for the CDR3 is TGCGCCAGCAGTGAGTCGGCAGGTTTGAACACTGAAGCTTTCTTT. Translation: CASSESAGLNTEAFF.

The rearrangement joins TRBV11-3 to TRBJ2-2, with a weak D call TRBD1 (6 bases). The CDR3 is 14 amino acids. With 5 bases removed from V and 7 bases from J, the gap between germline ends came to 14 bases. Per the germline V gene, CDR1 is SGHNT and CDR2 is YENEEA. CDR3 coding DNA: TGTGCCAGCAGCCCCTCCCCACAGGGCGGGGAGCTGTTTTTT. Translating it yields CASSPSPQGGELFF.

This clone was counted only a few times. The V and J genes are TRBV14 and TRBJ2-7, with 8 nucleotides matching TRBD2. From germline, CDR1 is SGHDN and CDR2 FVKESK. The CDR3 totals 15 residues. V was pared by 0 bases and J by 6 bases, with 7 bases of the junction left unmatched. Here the CDR3 reads CASSQDSMGLGEQYF. The DNA of the CDR3 is TGTGCCAGCAGCCAAGATTCGATGGGACTAGGCGAGCAGTACTTC.

The CDR3 region has the DNA TGTGCCAGCATCAGAGGGTACGGGAAGGACACCGGGGAGCTGTTTTTT. The encoded protein is CASIRGYGKDTGELFF. The chain couples TRBV7-2 to TRBJ2-2; weak D call: TRBD2 (5 bases). With 7 bases removed from V and 3 bases from J, the gap between germline ends came to 18 bases. The CDR3 is 16 residues long. CDR1 and CDR2 from the germline V gene are SGHTA and FQGNSA.

This clone was counted between two and nine times. The rearrangement links TRBV10-3 to TRBJ2-2; D gene unclear. The CDR3 runs to 15 residues. V was cut by 5 bases and J by 0 bases, with 10 bases left in between. The germline V gene encodes CDR1 ENHRY and CDR2 SYGVKD. The CDR3 loop reads CAISSDLANTGELFF. The CDR3 DNA follows: TGTGCCATCAGTTCTGACTTGGCGAACACCGGGGAGCTGTTTTTT.

The chain recombines TRBV27 with TRBJ1-2; D remains ambiguous. Germline-derived CDR1 and CDR2 are MNHEY and SMNVEV (reference sequence). Trimming stripped 0 bases from V and 8 bases from J, with 19 bases between. This CDR3 contains 16 residues. CDR3 DNA sequence: TGTGCCAGCAGTTTATCACGTACGTGGGGAGGTGAGGGCTACACCTTC. This encodes CASSLSRTWGGEGYTF.